This section outlines one T cell receptor beta chain sequence together with its context. Its antigen is not known. A much larger clone differs by one base, so this may be a read error. Full-length variable regions came from constant-region reverse primers plus semi-nested Nested Universal Primer A PCR. From the 5' RACE reads, TCRdb called clonotypes with MiXCR, one entry per CDR3 protein. The sample records approximately 40,000 distinct CDR3 sequences, less than 25% being singletons. The study, taken as a whole, reports: Greatest tumor Treg TCR overlap was with tumor naive CD4+ cells. The larger-cohort validation was restricted to a single TCR beta V-J rearrangement rather than whole repertoires.

The sorted Tregs were CD4+CD25+CD127-/low cells. The CDR3 is 13 amino acids. Germline CDR1 and CDR2: SGDLS and YYNGEE. This receptor was taken from a female donor with breast cancer. Sequencing input: Tregs sorted from blood. The chain joins TRBV9 to TRBJ2-1; D gene uncertain. The CDR3 reads CASSVGAYNEQLF. CDR3 nucleotides: TGTGCCAGCAGCGTAGGAGCATACAATGAGCAGCTCTTC.